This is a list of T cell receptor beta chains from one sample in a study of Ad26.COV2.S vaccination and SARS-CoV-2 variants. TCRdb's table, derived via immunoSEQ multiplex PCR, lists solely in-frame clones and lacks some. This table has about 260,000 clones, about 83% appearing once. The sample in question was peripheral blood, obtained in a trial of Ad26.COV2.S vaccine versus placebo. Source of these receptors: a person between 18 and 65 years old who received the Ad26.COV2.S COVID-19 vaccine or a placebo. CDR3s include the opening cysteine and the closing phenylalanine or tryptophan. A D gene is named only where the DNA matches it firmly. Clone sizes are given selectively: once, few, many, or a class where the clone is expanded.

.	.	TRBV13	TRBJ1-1	CASSFGRGMNTEAFF	TGTGCCAGCAGCTTCGGCAGGGGCATGAACACTGAAGCTTTCTTT
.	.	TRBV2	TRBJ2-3	CASSSGDISTDTQYF	TGTGCCAGCAGTAGTGGGGACATAAGCACAGATACGCAGTATTTT
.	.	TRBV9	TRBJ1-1	CASSPRGNSNTEAFF	TGTGCCAGCAGCCCGCGGGGGAATTCAAACACTGAAGCTTTCTTT
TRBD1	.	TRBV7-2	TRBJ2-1	CASSLDRGPGNEQFF	TGTGCCAGCAGCTTGGACAGGGGGCCGGGGAATGAGCAGTTCTTC
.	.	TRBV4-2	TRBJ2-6	CASSQESQYSGANVLTF	TGTGCCAGCAGCCAAGAATCCCAGTACTCTGGGGCCAACGTCCTGACTTTC
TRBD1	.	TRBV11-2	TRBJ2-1	CASSLGTGAYNEQFF	TGTGCCAGCAGCTTGGGGACAGGGGCCTACAATGAGCAGTTCTTC
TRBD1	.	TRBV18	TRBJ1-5	CASSPGQSNQPQHF	TGTGCCAGCTCACCGGGACAGAGCAATCAGCCCCAGCATTTT
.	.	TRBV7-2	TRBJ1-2	CASSLRTDLRHGYTF	TGTGCCAGCAGCCTGAGGACAGACCTAAGACATGGCTACACCTTC
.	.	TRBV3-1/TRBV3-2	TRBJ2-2	CASSQVLGTREGELFF	TGTGCCAGCAGCCAAGTTTTGGGCACAAGGGAGGGGGAGCTGTTTTTT
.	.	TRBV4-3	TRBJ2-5	CASSQDFRIKETQYF	TGCGCCAGCAGCCAAGATTTTAGGATTAAAGAGACCCAGTACTTC
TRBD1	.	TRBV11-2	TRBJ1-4	CASSFGLTGGSSGEKLFF	TGTGCCAGCAGCTTCGGATTGACAGGGGGATCTTCAGGGGAAAAACTGTTTTTT
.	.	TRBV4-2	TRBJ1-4	CASSQDSGTNEKLFF	TGTGCCAGCAGCCAAGATTCAGGGACTAATGAAAAACTGTTTTTT
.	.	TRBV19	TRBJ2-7	CASSIYGPRNYEQYF	TGTGCCAGTAGTATTTACGGGCCCAGAAACTACGAGCAGTACTTC
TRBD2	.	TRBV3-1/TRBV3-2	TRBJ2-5	CASSQDVLGLAGEKTQYF	TGTGCCAGCAGCCAAGATGTACTGGGACTAGCGGGAGAGAAGACCCAGTACTTC
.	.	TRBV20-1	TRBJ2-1	CSARAGNEQFF	TGCAGTGCTAGAGCGGGCAATGAGCAGTTCTTC
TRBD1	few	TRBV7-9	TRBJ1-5	CASSLAGDRSNQPQHF	TGTGCCAGCAGCTTAGCTGGGGACAGGAGCAATCAGCCCCAGCATTTT
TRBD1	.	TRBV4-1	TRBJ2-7	CASSPYWTGRTYEQYF	TGCGCCAGCAGCCCCTACTGGACAGGCCGAACCTACGAGCAGTACTTC
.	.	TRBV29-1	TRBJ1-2	CSVGGAVDGYTF	TGCAGCGTTGGTGGGGCAGTCGATGGCTACACCTTC
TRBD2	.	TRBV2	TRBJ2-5	CASNLGGGGLETQYF	TGTGCCAGCAACCTGGGGGGGGGAGGTTTAGAGACCCAGTACTTC
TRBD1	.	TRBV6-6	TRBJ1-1	CASRDRGRFTEAFF	TGTGCCAGCAGGGACAGGGGGCGGTTTACTGAAGCTTTCTTT
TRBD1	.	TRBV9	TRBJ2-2	CASSATGGGFGELFF	TGTGCCAGCAGCGCCACAGGGGGCGGGTTCGGGGAGCTGTTTTTT
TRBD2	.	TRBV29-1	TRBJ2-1	CSVEDGSGRAGNEQFF	TGCAGCGTTGAAGACGGAAGCGGGAGGGCGGGCAATGAGCAGTTCTTC
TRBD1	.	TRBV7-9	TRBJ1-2	CASSSGQGRYGYTF	TGTGCCAGCAGCTCGGGACAGGGACGCTATGGCTACACCTTC
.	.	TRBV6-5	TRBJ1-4	CASQGYRNEKLFF	TGTGCCAGCCAGGGGTATCGGAATGAAAAACTGTTTTTT
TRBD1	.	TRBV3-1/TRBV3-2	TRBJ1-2	CASSQAGQGGYGYTF	TGTGCCAGCAGCCAAGCCGGGCAGGGGGGCTATGGCTACACCTTC
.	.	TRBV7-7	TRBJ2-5	CASSLTGRNQETQYF	TGTGCCAGCAGCTTAACAGGACGGAACCAAGAGACCCAGTACTTC
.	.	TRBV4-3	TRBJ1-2	CASSQESRGVNYGYTF	TGCGCCAGCAGCCAAGAGTCGAGGGGGGTTAACTATGGCTACACCTTC
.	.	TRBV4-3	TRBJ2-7	CASSQDGYEQYF	TGCGCCAGCAGCCAAGACGGCTACGAGCAGTACTTC
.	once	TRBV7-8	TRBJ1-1	CASSETIKRGPSVANTEAFF	TGTGCCAGCAGCGAGACCATAAAACGTGGGCCTAGTGTCGCGAACACTGAAGCTTTCTTT
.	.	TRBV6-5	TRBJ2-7	CASSLSRDPTYEQYF	TGTGCCAGCAGTTTAAGCCGGGACCCTACCTACGAGCAGTACTTC
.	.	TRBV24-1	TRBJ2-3	CATSDYDFTTDTQYF	TGTGCCACCAGTGATTACGACTTCACCACAGATACGCAGTATTTT
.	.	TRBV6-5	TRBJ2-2	CASSFGSTNTGELFF	TGTGCCAGCAGTTTCGGGTCGACGAACACCGGGGAGCTGTTTTTT
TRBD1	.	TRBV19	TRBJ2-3	CASSDRGPGDTQYF	TGTGCCAGTAGCGACAGGGGGCCGGGAGATACGCAGTATTTT
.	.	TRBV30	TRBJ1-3	CAWSEGGFSGNTIYF	TGTGCCTGGAGTGAGGGCGGATTCTCTGGAAACACCATATATTTT
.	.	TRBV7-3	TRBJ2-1	CASSSDVSYNEQFF	TGTGCCAGCAGCTCAGACGTAAGCTACAATGAGCAGTTCTTC
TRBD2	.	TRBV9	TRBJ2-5	CASSSTWTSAETQYF	TGTGCCAGCAGCTCGACTTGGACTAGCGCAGAGACCCAGTACTTC
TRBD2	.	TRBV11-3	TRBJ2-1	CASSLGSGSRNEQFF	TGTGCCAGCAGCTTAGGGAGCGGGAGCCGTAATGAGCAGTTCTTC
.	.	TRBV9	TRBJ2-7	CASSVAAGAYEQYF	TGTGCCAGCAGCGTAGCGGCAGGAGCCTACGAGCAGTACTTC
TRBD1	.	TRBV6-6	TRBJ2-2	CASSSPGQGSGELFF	TGTGCCAGCAGTTCGCCGGGACAGGGCAGCGGGGAGCTGTTTTTT
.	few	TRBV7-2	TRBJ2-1	CASSLARTASYNEQFF	TGTGCCAGCAGCTTAGCGCGGACAGCTTCCTACAATGAGCAGTTCTTC
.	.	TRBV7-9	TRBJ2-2	CASSLYGRLDAGELFF	TGTGCCAGCAGCTTATACGGCAGGCTCGACGCCGGGGAGCTGTTTTTT